This T cell receptor beta chain was recorded in a study of blood T cell repertoires in COVID-19. Study as a whole: From the United States, Italy and Spain came samples of acute and convalescent COVID-19. The cDNA or gDNA used as material had been derived from T cells, B-cell-depleted T cells, or PBMCs.

The table lists this clone with a few counts. Per the original methods: Reference gene primer amplification in the assay estimated nucleated cell counts. TCRdb's copy holds only in-frame clones and misses some; the assay was immunoSEQ multiplex PCR. The V and J calls and clone size come from that table; D and trimming were worked out from the DNA. Found here are some 180,000 clones, 88% of them singletons; the top ten hold under 6.5%. Unmatched junction bases numbered 9, after V lost 5 bases and J lost 2 bases. The germline gives CDR1 LNHDA, CDR2 SQIVND (reference sequence). The CDR3 has 18 amino acids.

The chain couples TRBV19 to TRBJ1-4; 12 bases are shared with TRBD1. The sequence was obtained from a man aged 40-49 years with active or convalescent COVID-19. What was sequenced was peripheral blood. CDR3 region: CASSVSGTGGNTNEKLFF. For the CDR3, the DNA is TGTGCCAGTAGTGTCAGCGGGACAGGGGGCAATACTAATGAAAAACTGTTTTTT.